The 30 T cell receptor beta chains below were found in one sample sequenced in a study of T cells in Graves' hyperthyroidism and ophthalmopathy. RNA transcripts yielded amplified TCR beta CDR3 regions. The TCR CDR3 first-round RT-PCR relied on the HTBI primer set. TCRdb re-derived calls from the multiplex PCR reads in MiXCR, one entry per CDR3 protein. Of around 350,000 distinct CDR3 sequences in the sample, 15% to 20% are singletons; the top ten hold 3% to 4.5%. Sequenced input: blood. The receptors originated from a woman aged 18-29 years with Graves' hyperthyroidism.

The chain links TRBV30 to TRBJ1-3, with D perhaps TRBD1 (6 bases). The germline gives CDR1 GTSNPN, CDR2 SVGIG (reference sequence). Trimming took off 8 bases at V and 0 bases at J, with 14 bases between the two ends. CDR3 size: 14 residues. The CDR3 bases are TGTGCCCTACAGGGTTCTTACTCTGGAAACACCATATATTTT. Translation gives CALQGSYSGNTIYF.

This clonotype has a count of ten or more. The chain carries TRBV6-2 or TRBV6-3 and TRBJ1-1; D gene unclear. Trimming left V 5 bases short and J 6 bases short, with 7 bases between. Per germline, CDR1 MNHEY and CDR2 SVGEGT. The CDR3 loop spans 11 amino acids. The CDR3 region has the DNA TGTGCCAGCAGTGAGGAGGCTGAAGCTTTCTTT. It codes for CASSEEAEAFF.

The table lists this clonotype with many counts. The chain is built from TRBV24-1 and TRBJ2-5; D may correspond to TRBD1 or TRBD2 (7 bases each). Germline V gene data show CDR1 as KGHDR and CDR2 as SFDVKD. The V gene lost 5 bases and the J gene lost 4 bases, with 16 bases spanning the gap. CDR3 length: 15 residues. CDR3 coding DNA: TGTGCCACCAGTGGGCAGGGGGGGGGAACAGAGACCCAGTACTTC. This codes for CATSGQGGGTETQYF.

This clonotype came up many times. The chain carries TRBV11-2 and TRBJ1-5; D is uncertain. Trimming removed 3 bases at V and 8 bases at J, with 8 bases between. In germline, CDR1 is SGHAT, CDR2 FQNNGV. The CDR3 contains 12 residues. In DNA, the CDR3 is TGTGCCAGCAGCTTCCGGAGGGAGCCCCAGCATTTT. It yields the protein CASSFRREPQHF.

J is TRBJ1-1 and V is TRBV28; D not certain. This CDR3 is 16 amino acids long. Trimming stripped 6 bases from V and 0 bases from J, with 17 bases between. Germline assignment: CDR1 MDHEN and CDR2 SYDVKM. The chain's CDR3 is CASSSARGRVNTEAFF. CDR3 in DNA: TGTGCCAGCAGCTCAGCACGGGGAAGGGTGAACACTGAAGCTTTCTTT.

The table lists this clonotype with many counts. The chain employs TRBV6-5 and TRBJ2-2; D unresolved. Trimming took off 0 bases at V and 0 bases at J, with 5 bases between the two ends. Looked up from germline, CDR1 is MNHEY and CDR2 is SVGAGI. The CDR3 extends over 15 amino acids. In DNA form, the CDR3 reads TGTGCCAGCAGTTACTCTATCGCGAACACCGGGGAGCTGTTTTTT. Protein: CASSYSIANTGELFF.

Many counts were recorded for this clonotype. This chain links TRBV11-2 with TRBJ2-5; 7 positions match TRBD2. The CDR3 is 13 residues long. Losses at the gene ends were 6 bases for V and 1 base for J; bases not matched to a gene: 2. From germline, CDR1 is SGHAT and CDR2 FQNNGV. The CDR3: CASRSGVQETQYF. In DNA form, the CDR3 reads TGTGCCAGCAGAAGCGGGGTCCAAGAGACCCAGTACTTC.

This clonotype was recorded at least ten times. The genes are TRBV12-3 or TRBV12-4 and TRBJ1-5, with D maybe TRBD1 (5 bases). CDR3 size: 15 residues. Trimming removed 3 bases from V and 1 base from J, with 10 bases in between. CDR3 nucleotides: TGTGCCAGCAGTTTGGGGGTCGGGAGCAATCAGCCCCAGCATTTT. Encoded protein: CASSLGVGSNQPQHF.

This clonotype was counted between two and nine times. The chain uses TRBV27 and TRBJ2-2, with 7 bases matching TRBD1. This CDR3 is built from 17 residues. The junction had 10 bases not matched to a gene; V was cut back by 2 bases and J by 4 bases. Germline CDR1 reads MNHEY; CDR2 reads SMNVEV (reference sequence). The DNA of the CDR3 is TGTGCCAGCAGTTTAAGACAGGGAAAATTACGCACCGGGGAGCTGTTTTTT. Translating it yields CASSLRQGKLRTGELFF.

This clonotype was counted ten times or more. The chain employs TRBV24-1 and TRBJ1-2; tentative D call: TRBD1 (5 bases). This CDR3 is built from 13 residues. Germline V gives CDR1 KGHDR, CDR2 SFDVKD. V lost 3 bases to trimming and J lost 10 bases, with 14 bases between them. The CDR3 here is CATSDGDFLFYTF. The CDR3 coding sequence is TGTGCCACCAGTGATGGGGACTTTCTTTTCTACACCTTC.

There are a few counts of this clonotype. The chain couples TRBV18 to TRBJ1-5; a possible D gene is TRBD1 (5 bases). The CDR3 totals 14 residues. Between the trimmed V and J ends, which lost 1 base and 6 bases, there was a span of 10 bases. CDR1 is KGHSH, CDR2 LQKENI, per germline. DNA for the CDR3: TGTGCCAGCTCACCACTTGGGGCCGGTCAGCCCCAGCATTTT. As protein: CASSPLGAGQPQHF.

This clonotype was detected ten times or more. The chain links TRBV6-5 to TRBJ1-2; D remains ambiguous. The CDR3 spans 14 residues. CDR1 MNHEY and CDR2 SVGAGI come from the germline V gene. The V and J ends lost 0 bases and 4 bases respectively, with 9 bases between them. Here the CDR3 reads CASSYSTSGYGYTF. CDR3 coding DNA: TGTGCCAGCAGTTACTCCACATCGGGCTATGGCTACACCTTC.

This clonotype was counted between two and nine times. V gene TRBV6-2 or TRBV6-3 combines with J gene TRBJ2-7; TRBD1 matches 11 bases. V shed 7 bases and J 3 bases; nucleotides not matched to a gene: 8. The CDR3 is 15 residues long. CDR1 and CDR2 (germline): MNHEY, SVGEGT. CDR3 region: CASTLPDRGLYEQYF. The CDR3 DNA reads as TGTGCCAGCACCCTCCCGGACAGGGGGCTCTACGAGCAGTACTTC.

The chain joins TRBV6-5 to TRBJ2-2; no clear D gene. The V end lost 0 bases, the J end lost 5 bases, and 10 bases lay between the germline ends. The CDR3 has 15 residues. Germline assignment: CDR1 MNHEY and CDR2 SVGAGI. This chain's CDR3 is CASSYSALRTGELFF. In DNA form, the CDR3 reads TGTGCCAGCAGTTACTCGGCCCTGAGGACCGGGGAGCTGTTTTTT.

V is TRBV24-1 and J is TRBJ1-2; D is unclear. V lost 5 bases to trimming and J lost 5 bases, with 8 bases between them. This CDR3 has 12 amino acids. Per germline, CDR1 KGHDR and CDR2 SFDVKD. The CDR3 protein is CATSATDYGYTF. CDR3 DNA sequence: TGTGCCACCAGTGCAACAGATTATGGCTACACCTTC.

This clonotype was counted at least ten times. The gene calls are TRBV7-3 and TRBJ2-5; the D call may be TRBD1 or TRBD2 (5 bases each). V was clipped by 2 bases and J by 1 base, with 11 bases between them. The germline gives CDR1 SGHTA, CDR2 FQGTGA. The CDR3 covers 15 residues. The CDR3 DNA reads as TGTGCCAGCAGCTTAGTGGCAGGGACCCAAGAGACCCAGTACTTC. Translating it yields CASSLVAGTQETQYF.

V gene TRBV6-5 combines with J gene TRBJ1-2; TRBD1 is a possible D gene (5 bases). In germline, CDR1 is MNHEY, CDR2 SVGAGI. This CDR3 region has 15 residues. V was clipped by 0 bases and J by 4 bases, with 12 bases between them. The CDR3 DNA is TGTGCCAGCAGTTACTCTCGAGAGGGACCCTATGGCTACACCTTC. This encodes CASSYSREGPYGYTF.

On this clonotype: A much larger clone is a single base away; this may be a read error. This chain connects TRBV7-9 to TRBJ1-5; no clear D gene. The germline V gene has CDR1 SEHNR and CDR2 FQNEAQ (reference sequence). CDR3 size: 14 residues. V was trimmed by 0 bases and J by 6 bases, leaving 9 bases between them. CDR3 in amino acids: CASSLATFSQPQHF. The DNA of the CDR3 is TGTGCCAGCAGCTTAGCGACCTTTAGTCAGCCCCAGCATTTT.

This clonotype was seen at least ten times. The chain is built from TRBV7-9 and TRBJ1-1; TRBD1 is a possible D gene (6 bases). The CDR3 totals 13 residues. Trimming shortened V by 3 bases and J by 7 bases, and 12 bases separated the two germline ends. Germline loops: CDR1 SEHNR, CDR2 FQNEAQ (reference sequence). This CDR3 is CASSFYPTGEAFF. The DNA for the CDR3 is TGTGCCAGCAGCTTCTACCCGACAGGTGAAGCTTTCTTT.

This clonotype appeared many times. The chain combines TRBV12-3 or TRBV12-4 with TRBJ1-1; D not resolved. The CDR3 has 10 amino acids. Trimming removed 5 bases at V and 2 bases at J, with 0 bases between. DNA of the CDR3: TGTGCCAGCAGTAACACTGAAGCTTTCTTT. Translated, it gives CASSNTEAFF.

There are a few counts of this clonotype. The germline gene is not matched at one end of the junction; a read error may be the cause. The genes are TRBV6-1 and TRBJ1-1; D uncertain. This CDR3 is 13 amino acids long. Germline CDR1 and CDR2: MNHNS and SASEGT. This chain's CDR3 is CASSSDQNTGAFF. CDR3 bases: TGTGCCAGCAGTAGCGACCAGAACACTGGAGCTTTCTTT.

This clonotype was seen repeatedly, ten times or more. CDR3 nucleotide sequence: TGTGCCAGCAGCCCCGTAGCGGGGGAGACCCAGTACTTC. Protein sequence: CASSPVAGETQYF. This chain uses TRBV7-2 with TRBJ2-5, with 8 bases that match TRBD2. CDR3 length: 13 amino acids. Trimming at V came to 5 bases and at J to 5 bases, leaving 4 bases not matched to a gene. Germline V gene lookup returns CDR1 SGHTA and CDR2 FQGNSA.

This clonotype was seen many times. The rearrangement uses TRBV10-3 and TRBJ1-1; a possible D gene is TRBD1 (6 bases). Germline V gives CDR1 ENHRY, CDR2 SYGVKD. The CDR3 has 13 residues. V was clipped by 4 bases and J by 1 base, with 7 bases between them. CDR3 sequence: CAISGGGNTEAFF. In nucleotides, the CDR3 is TGTGCCATCAGTGGAGGGGGGAACACTGAAGCTTTCTTT.

Of note for this clonotype: A much more abundant neighbour one base away suggests this may be a read error. This chain links TRBV18 with TRBJ2-7, with D perhaps matching TRBD2 (5 bases). Trimming removed 5 bases at V and 4 bases at J, with 18 bases between. Germline V gene lookup returns CDR1 KGHSH and CDR2 LQKENI. This CDR3 has 15 amino acids. Here the CDR3 DNA reads TGTGCCAGCTCATCGACCAGCGTCCCGGGGTACGAGCAGTACTTC. This translates into CASSSTSVPGYEQYF.

This clonotype was detected ten times or more. This chain connects TRBV7-9 to TRBJ1-2; D unclear. The CDR3 is 14 residues long. The V end lost 5 bases, the J end lost 2 bases, and 12 bases lay between the germline ends. From germline, CDR1 is SEHNR and CDR2 FQNEAQ (reference sequence). For the CDR3, the DNA is TGTGCCAGCAGCCATTCCTCGCTCAACTATGGCTACACCTTC. It is translated as CASSHSSLNYGYTF.

The sample holds many counts of this clonotype. The chain employs TRBV18 and TRBJ2-5, with D uncertain. CDR1 KGHSH and CDR2 LQKENI come from the germline V gene. CDR3 length equals 11 residues. V was clipped by 8 bases and J by 4 bases, with 8 bases between them. This CDR3 reads CASSPAETQYF. The CDR3 DNA follows: TGTGCCAGCAGTCCCGCAGAGACCCAGTACTTC. Looking up the rest from reference TRBV18 and TRBJ2-5 gives the full variable domain: NAGVMQNPRHLVRRRGQEARLRCSPMKGHSHVYWYRQLPEEGLKFMVYLQKENIIDESGMPKERFSAEFPKEGPSILRIQQVVRGDSAAYFCASSPAETQYFGPGTRLLVL.

This clonotype showed up many times. This rearrangement joins TRBV5-1 to TRBJ2-2; D might be TRBD1 or TRBD2, each matching 5 bases. The CDR3 runs to 15 residues. Germline CDR1 reads SGHRS; CDR2 reads YFSETQ. The germline V and J ends were trimmed by 7 bases and 0 bases, with 13 bases remaining between them. The CDR3 nucleotides are TGCGCCAGCGCATTCGGGACGGCGAACACCGGGGAGCTGTTTTTT. This sequence encodes CASAFGTANTGELFF.

This clonotype occurred many times. This chain connects TRBV5-1 to TRBJ1-3; perhaps TRBD1 as D (6 bases). The germline V and J ends were trimmed by 4 bases and 2 bases, with 16 bases remaining between them. The CDR3 runs to 16 residues. The germline CDR1 and CDR2 sequences are SGHRS and YFSETQ. DNA for the CDR3: TGCGCCAGCAGCCCGGACAGTGGCCCTCCTGGAAACACCATATATTTT. Its protein product is CASSPDSGPPGNTIYF. The complete variable domain, with remaining parts taken from reference TRBV5-1 and TRBJ1-3, reads KAGVTQTPRYLIKTRGQQVTLSCSPISGHRSVSWYQQTPGQGLQFLFEYFSETQRNKGNFPGRFSGRQFSNSRSEMNVSTLELGDSALYLCASSPDSGPPGNTIYFGEGSWLTVV.

The rearrangement links TRBV25-1 to TRBJ2-7, with TRBD1 matching over 8 bases. Germline V gives CDR1 MGHDK, CDR2 SYGVNS. J lost 3 bases, V lost 5 bases, and 6 bases had no gene match. The CDR3 is 14 amino acids. CDR3 loop: CASSWTGRNYEQYF. CDR3 DNA: TGTGCCAGCAGTTGGACAGGGAGGAACTACGAGCAGTACTTC.

This clonotype has a handful of counts. The DNA for the CDR3 is TGTGCCAGCAGCCCTCTGGTGGCGGGGGGGCCCTACGAGCAGTACTTC. Protein: CASSPLVAGGPYEQYF. The gene calls are TRBV3-1 and TRBJ2-7, with TRBD2 identical over 9 bases. Trimming took 4 bases from V and 2 from J; bases not matched to a gene: 9. Germline V gene sequence: CDR1 LGHDT, CDR2 YNNKEL (reference sequence). The CDR3 spans 16 residues.